In this sample, the clone carrying this T cell receptor beta chain turned up once. Its target is unknown. The study ran its PCR with 60 Vbeta and 13 Jbeta primers. Libraries were prepared by immunoSEQ multiplex PCR; TCRdb keeps only in-frame clonotypes and omits some of them. The sample carries 200,000 to 300,000 clones, about 80% recorded once. These data come from a study of cytomegalovirus exposure and HLA in healthy donors. Study-level points and caveats: Presence/absence analyses took donor sequencing depth as roughly uniform. Three chains linked to CMV were shown in vitro to be specific for CMV antigens. Accurate HLA-A and HLA-B prediction from TCR beta sequences was reported for most subjects.

Germline CDR1 is MNHEY and CDR2 is SVGAGI. The CDR3 has 13 residues. V shed 6 bases, J shed 5 bases, and the junction held 2 bases outside the gene matches. Sequences were obtained from PBMCs. The rearrangement uses TRBV6-5 and TRBJ2-2; the match to TRBD2 covers 8 bases. This receptor was taken from an older woman in good health and CMV-seropositive. Here the CDR3 DNA reads TGTGCCAGCAGCACTAGCGGTACCGGGGAGCTGTTTTTT. It specifies CASSTSGTGELFF.